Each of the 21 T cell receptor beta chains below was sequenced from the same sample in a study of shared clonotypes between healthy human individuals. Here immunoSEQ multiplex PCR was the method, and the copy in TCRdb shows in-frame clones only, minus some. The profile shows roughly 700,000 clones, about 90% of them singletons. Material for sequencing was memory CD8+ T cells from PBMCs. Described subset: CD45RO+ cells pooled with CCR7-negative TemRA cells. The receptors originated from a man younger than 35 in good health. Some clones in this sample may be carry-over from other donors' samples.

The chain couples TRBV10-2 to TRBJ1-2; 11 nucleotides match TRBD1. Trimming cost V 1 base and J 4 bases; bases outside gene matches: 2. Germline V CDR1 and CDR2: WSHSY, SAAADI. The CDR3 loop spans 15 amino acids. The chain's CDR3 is CASSEFGTGGYGYTF. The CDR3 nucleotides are TGCGCCAGCAGTGAGTTTGGGACAGGGGGCTATGGCTACACCTTC.

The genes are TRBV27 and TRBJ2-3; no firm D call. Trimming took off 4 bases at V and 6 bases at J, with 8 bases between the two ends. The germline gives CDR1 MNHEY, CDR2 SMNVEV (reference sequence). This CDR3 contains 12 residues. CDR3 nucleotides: TGTGCCAGCAGTTCCTTCGGTGATACGCAGTATTTT. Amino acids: CASSSFGDTQYF.

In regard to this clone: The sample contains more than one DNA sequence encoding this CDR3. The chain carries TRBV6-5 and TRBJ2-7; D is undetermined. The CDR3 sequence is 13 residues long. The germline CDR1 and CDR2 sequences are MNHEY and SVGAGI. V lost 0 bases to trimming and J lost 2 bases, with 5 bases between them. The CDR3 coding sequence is TGTGCCAGCAGTTACTCCAGTACCTACGAGCAGTACTTC. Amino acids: CASSYSSTYEQYF.

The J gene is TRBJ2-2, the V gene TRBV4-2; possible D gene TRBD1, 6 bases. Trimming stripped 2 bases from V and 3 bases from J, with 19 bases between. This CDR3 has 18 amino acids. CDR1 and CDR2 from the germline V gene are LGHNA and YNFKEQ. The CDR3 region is CASSQILRGQRDTGELFF. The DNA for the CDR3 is TGTGCCAGCAGCCAAATTCTCAGGGGCCAACGGGACACCGGGGAGCTGTTTTTT.

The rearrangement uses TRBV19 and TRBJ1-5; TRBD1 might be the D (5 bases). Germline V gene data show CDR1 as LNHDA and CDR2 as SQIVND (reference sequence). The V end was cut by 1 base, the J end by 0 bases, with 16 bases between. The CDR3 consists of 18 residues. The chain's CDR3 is CASSIGGWDSDSNQPQHF. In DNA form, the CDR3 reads TGTGCCAGTAGTATAGGTGGTTGGGACTCGGATAGCAATCAGCCCCAGCATTTT.

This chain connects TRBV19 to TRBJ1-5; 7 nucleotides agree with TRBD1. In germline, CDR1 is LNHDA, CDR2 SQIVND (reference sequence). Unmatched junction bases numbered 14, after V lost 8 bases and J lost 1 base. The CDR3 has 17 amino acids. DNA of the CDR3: TGTGCCAGTCTACCCTACGAGGGGGCGCGGAGCAATCAGCCCCAGCATTTT. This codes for CASLPYEGARSNQPQHF.

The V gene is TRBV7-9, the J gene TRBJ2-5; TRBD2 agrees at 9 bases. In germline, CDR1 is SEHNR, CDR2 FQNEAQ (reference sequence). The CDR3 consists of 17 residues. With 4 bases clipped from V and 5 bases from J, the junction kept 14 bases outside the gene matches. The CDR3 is CASSSTTAGGLRETQYF. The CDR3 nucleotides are TGTGCCAGCAGCTCGACTACGGCGGGAGGGCTCCGGGAGACCCAGTACTTC.

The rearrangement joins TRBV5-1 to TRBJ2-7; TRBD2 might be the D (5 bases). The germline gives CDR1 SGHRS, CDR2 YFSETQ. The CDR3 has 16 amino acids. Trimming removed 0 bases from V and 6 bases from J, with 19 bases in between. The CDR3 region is CASSLGLSGKDGEQYF. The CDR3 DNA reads TGCGCCAGCAGCTTGGGTTTGTCGGGGAAGGACGGCGAGCAGTACTTC.

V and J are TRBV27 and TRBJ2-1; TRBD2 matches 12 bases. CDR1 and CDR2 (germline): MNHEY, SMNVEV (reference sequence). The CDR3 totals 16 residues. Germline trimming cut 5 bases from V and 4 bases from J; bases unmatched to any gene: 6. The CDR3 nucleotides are TGTGCCAGCAGTGGCGGACTAGCGGGAACTTACAATGAGCAGTTCTTC. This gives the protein CASSGGLAGTYNEQFF.

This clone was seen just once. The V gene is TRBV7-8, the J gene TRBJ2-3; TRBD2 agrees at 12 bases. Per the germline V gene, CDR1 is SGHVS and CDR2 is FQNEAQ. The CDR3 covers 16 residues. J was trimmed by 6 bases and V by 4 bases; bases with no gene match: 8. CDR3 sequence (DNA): TGTGCCAGCAGCTCCACTAGCGGGAGGTGGCATGATACGCAGTATTTT. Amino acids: CASSSTSGRWHDTQYF.

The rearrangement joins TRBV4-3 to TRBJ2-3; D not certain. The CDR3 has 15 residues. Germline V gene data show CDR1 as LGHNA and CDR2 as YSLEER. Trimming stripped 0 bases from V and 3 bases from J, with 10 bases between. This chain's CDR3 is CASSQEVGLTDTQYF. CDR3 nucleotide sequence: TGCGCCAGCAGCCAAGAAGTAGGGTTGACAGATACGCAGTATTTT.

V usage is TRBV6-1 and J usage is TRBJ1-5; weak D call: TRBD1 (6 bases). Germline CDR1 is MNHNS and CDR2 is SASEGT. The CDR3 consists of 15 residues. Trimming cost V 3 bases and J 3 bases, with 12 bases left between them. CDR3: CASSDLTGPNQPQHF. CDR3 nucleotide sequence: TGTGCCAGCAGTGACCTGACAGGACCCAATCAGCCCCAGCATTTT.

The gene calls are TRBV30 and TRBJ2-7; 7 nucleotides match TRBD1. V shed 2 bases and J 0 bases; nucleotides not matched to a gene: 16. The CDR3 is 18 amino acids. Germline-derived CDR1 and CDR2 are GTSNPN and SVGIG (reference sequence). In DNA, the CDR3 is TGTGCCTGGAGTAGTTTAGACAGGGAACAACCAAGCTCCTACGAGCAGTACTTC. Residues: CAWSSLDREQPSSYEQYF.

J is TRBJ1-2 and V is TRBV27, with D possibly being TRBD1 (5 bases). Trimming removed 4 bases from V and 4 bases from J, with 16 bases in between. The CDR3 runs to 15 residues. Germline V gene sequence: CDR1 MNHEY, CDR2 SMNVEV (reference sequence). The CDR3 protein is CASSWDLTAFYGYTF. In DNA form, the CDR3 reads TGTGCCAGCAGTTGGGACCTGACAGCTTTCTATGGCTACACCTTC.

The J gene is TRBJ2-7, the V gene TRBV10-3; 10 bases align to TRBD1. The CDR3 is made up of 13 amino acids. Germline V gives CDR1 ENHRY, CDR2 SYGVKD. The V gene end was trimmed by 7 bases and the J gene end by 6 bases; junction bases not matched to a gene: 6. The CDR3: CAITQDRGTEQYF. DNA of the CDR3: TGTGCCATCACCCAGGACAGGGGGACCGAGCAGTACTTC.

Here the CDR3 DNA reads TGTGCCAGCCTGCTTGCAGGAATCGGGTTTTCGGATACGCAGTATTTT. It specifies CASLLAGIGFSDTQYF. The V and J genes are TRBV7-9 and TRBJ2-3, with D uncertain. The CDR3 runs 16 residues. Per the germline V gene, CDR1 is SEHNR and CDR2 is FQNEAQ (reference sequence). The V and J ends lost 8 bases and 6 bases respectively, with 24 bases between them.

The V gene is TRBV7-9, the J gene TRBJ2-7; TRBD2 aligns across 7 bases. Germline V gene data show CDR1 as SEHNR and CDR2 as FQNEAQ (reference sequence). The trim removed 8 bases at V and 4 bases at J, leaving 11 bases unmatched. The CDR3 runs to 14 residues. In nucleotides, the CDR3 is TGTGCCAGCTCTGGTCGTGGGACTACTTACGAGCAGTACTTC. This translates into CASSGRGTTYEQYF.

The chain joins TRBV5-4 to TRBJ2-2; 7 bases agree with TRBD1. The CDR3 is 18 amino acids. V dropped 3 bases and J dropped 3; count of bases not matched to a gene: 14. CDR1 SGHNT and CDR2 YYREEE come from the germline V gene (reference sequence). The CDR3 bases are TGTGCCAGCAGCTCGGGACCGACAGGGAGAGGGGACACCGGGGAGCTGTTTTTT. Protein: CASSSGPTGRGDTGELFF.

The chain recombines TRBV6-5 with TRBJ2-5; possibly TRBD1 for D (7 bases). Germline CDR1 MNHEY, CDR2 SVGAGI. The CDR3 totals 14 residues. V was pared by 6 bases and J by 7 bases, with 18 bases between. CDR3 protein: CASSKLAQGGTQYF. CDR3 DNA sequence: TGTGCCAGCAGCAAGTTAGCCCAGGGGGGGACCCAGTACTTC.

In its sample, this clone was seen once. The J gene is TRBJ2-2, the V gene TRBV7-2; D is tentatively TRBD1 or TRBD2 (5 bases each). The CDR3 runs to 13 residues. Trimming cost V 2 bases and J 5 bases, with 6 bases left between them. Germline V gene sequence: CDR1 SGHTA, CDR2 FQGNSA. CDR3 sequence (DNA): TGTGCCAGCAGCTTATGGGGGACCGGGGAGCTGTTTTTT. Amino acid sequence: CASSLWGTGELFF.

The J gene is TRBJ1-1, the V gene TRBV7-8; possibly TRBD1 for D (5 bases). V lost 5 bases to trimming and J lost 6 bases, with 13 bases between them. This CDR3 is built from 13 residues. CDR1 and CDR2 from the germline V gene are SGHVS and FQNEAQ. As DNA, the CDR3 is TGTGCCAGCAGCCTAAGTGGGGCGTCTGAAGCTTTCTTT. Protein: CASSLSGASEAFF.